This entry lists 30 T cell receptor beta chains sequenced from one sample in a study of T cell responses to AZD1222 COVID-19 vaccine. The assay was immunoSEQ multiplex PCR, and TCRdb's table has in-frame clones only and misses some. The data contain fewer than 150,000 clones, over 65% of them seen just once; the ten biggest clones take up 4.1%. The source material was peripheral blood, sampled on day 0 of AZD1222 vaccination. These receptors were taken from an adult in good health.

This sequence joins TRBV28 and TRBJ1-5, with D perhaps TRBD1 (5 bases). V lost 3 bases and J lost 8, with 14 bases in between. The CDR3 is 14 amino acids. Germline lookup yields CDR1 MDHEN and CDR2 SYDVKM. The CDR3 DNA follows: TGTGCCAGCAGTTTGGGTCAGGGACCTAAGCCCCAGCATTTT. This encodes CASSLGQGPKPQHF.

The J gene is TRBJ1-5, the V gene TRBV19, with D unclear. V lost 7 bases and J 3 bases, leaving 7 bases between the germline ends. The CDR3 length is 12 residues. CDR1 is LNHDA, CDR2 SQIVND, per germline (reference sequence). CDR3 DNA sequence: TGTGCCAGTAAGGCAGTCAATCAGCCCCAGCATTTT. Encoded protein: CASKAVNQPQHF.

The V call is TRBV7-8, the J call TRBJ2-1; 7 bases match TRBD1. V gave up 5 bases and J gave up 9 bases; unmatched junction bases: 13. Germline CDR1 is SGHVS and CDR2 is FQNEAQ. The CDR3 is 15 residues long. In DNA form, the CDR3 reads TGTGCCAGCAGCCTGGGACAGTCCTTATCGGGTGAGCAGTTCTTC. Translating it yields CASSLGQSLSGEQFF.

This clone was seen a handful of times. V and J are TRBV30 and TRBJ2-2; no definite D call. The CDR3 sequence is 13 residues long. V was shortened by 7 bases and J by 4 bases, with 13 bases between the two germline ends. The germline V gene has CDR1 GTSNPN and CDR2 SVGIG (reference sequence). CDR3 sequence: CASPSSTTGELFF. The CDR3 region has the DNA TGTGCCTCCCCCAGCAGCACCACCGGGGAGCTGTTTTTT.

The rearrangement links TRBV11-2 to TRBJ2-2; TRBD2 is a possible D gene (6 bases). Trimming removed 9 bases at V and 3 bases at J, with 17 bases between. Germline V CDR1 and CDR2: SGHAT, FQNNGV. The CDR3 is 15 amino acids. CDR3: CASSIADVDTGELFF. The CDR3 region has the DNA TGTGCCAGTTCGATAGCGGACGTGGACACCGGGGAGCTGTTTTTT.

The CDR3 region is CASSYSVPYSPLHF. CDR3 DNA sequence: TGTGCCAGCAGTTACTCCGTCCCGTATTCACCCCTCCACTTT. The chain combines TRBV6-5 with TRBJ1-6; D remains ambiguous. Trimming shortened V by 0 bases and J by 8 bases, and 8 bases separated the two germline ends. The CDR3 length is 14 residues. In germline, CDR1 is MNHEY, CDR2 SVGAGI.

In this sample, this clone turned up once. The rearrangement links TRBV4-1 to TRBJ2-7; tentative D call: TRBD2 (5 bases). The CDR3 sequence is 15 residues long. The V gene lost 0 bases and the J gene lost 7 bases, with 16 bases spanning the gap. CDR1 is MGHRA and CDR2 is YSYEKL in the germline V gene. The CDR3 DNA is TGCGCCAGCAGCCAAGATGTGGCGACCTCGGGAGAGCAGTACTTC. This codes for CASSQDVATSGEQYF.

J is TRBJ1-5 and V is TRBV7-6; D remains unclear. The CDR3 covers 13 residues. The germline V and J ends were trimmed by 5 bases and 9 bases, with 14 bases remaining between them. Germline assignment: CDR1 SGHVS and CDR2 FNYEAQ. DNA for the CDR3: TGTGCCAGCAGCCCTAGTCTGGCTTTGCCCCAGCATTTT. Protein sequence: CASSPSLALPQHF.

The V gene is TRBV5-8, the J gene TRBJ2-7; 9 nucleotides line up with TRBD1. CDR3 length equals 17 residues. Germline V lookup: CDR1 SGHTS, CDR2 YDEGEE. Losses at the gene ends were 0 bases for V and 3 bases for J; bases not matched to a gene: 10. Here the CDR3 DNA reads TGTGCCAGCAGCTTGGGGAGTGGGACAGGGATGGGCTACGAGCAGTACTTC. Amino acid sequence: CASSLGSGTGMGYEQYF.

This clone was found once. The chain uses TRBV27 and TRBJ1-2; no definite D call. Germline V gives CDR1 MNHEY, CDR2 SMNVEV (reference sequence). Between the trimmed V and J ends, which lost 5 bases and 5 bases, there was a span of 27 bases. This CDR3 has 18 amino acids. This CDR3 reads CASSPRPGPTYRSYGYTF. CDR3 coding DNA: TGTGCCAGCAGTCCACGCCCCGGACCCACCTACCGCTCGTATGGCTACACCTTC.

The chain joins TRBV3-1 (or the pseudogene TRBV3-2) to TRBJ1-3; 10 bases match TRBD1. The CDR3 has 18 residues. V shed 1 base, J shed 1 base, and the junction held 7 bases outside the gene matches. CDR1 is LGHDT, CDR2 YNNKEL, per germline (reference sequence). CDR3 residues: CASSQGDRGWGSGNTIYF. Written as DNA, the CDR3 is TGTGCCAGCAGCCAAGGGGACAGGGGTTGGGGTTCTGGAAACACCATATATTTT.

The chain combines TRBV27 with TRBJ1-4, with D unclear. The CDR3 loop spans 12 amino acids. CDR1 and CDR2 from the germline V gene are MNHEY and SMNVEV (reference sequence). Trimming pared 6 bases from V and 4 bases from J, leaving 6 bases between. The CDR3 spells CASRGGNEKLFF. In DNA form, the CDR3 reads TGTGCCAGCAGGGGTGGTAATGAAAAACTGTTTTTT.

This chain links TRBV4-2 with TRBJ2-1, with TRBD2 identical over 11 bases. This CDR3 has 18 amino acids. The trim removed 2 bases at V and 7 bases at J, leaving 13 bases unmatched. The germline V gene encodes CDR1 LGHNA and CDR2 YNFKEQ. The CDR3 coding sequence is TGTGCCAGCAGCCAAAGTCTTACGATAGCGGGGGGGCAGAATGAGCAGTTCTTC. Its protein is CASSQSLTIAGGQNEQFF.

V and J are TRBV11-2 and TRBJ2-5; 8 bases are shared with TRBD1. V was clipped by 3 bases and J by 4 bases; unmatched bases: 4. The germline V gene has CDR1 SGHAT and CDR2 FQNNGV. The CDR3 totals 14 residues. The CDR3 is CASSFDRGGETQYF. The CDR3 coding sequence is TGTGCCAGCAGCTTTGACAGGGGCGGAGAGACCCAGTACTTC.

The gene calls are TRBV9 and TRBJ1-3; 10 bases are a match to TRBD1. Losses at the gene ends were 0 bases for V and 4 bases for J; bases not matched to a gene: 7. Germline CDR1 and CDR2: SGDLS and YYNGEE. The CDR3 totals 17 residues. The CDR3 DNA follows: TGTGCCAGCAGCGTAGGAGACAGGGGGCGACAGGGAAACACCATATATTTT. Encoded protein: CASSVGDRGRQGNTIYF. Full variable domain (outside the CDR3, taken from reference TRBV9 and TRBJ1-3): DSGVTQTPKHLITATGQRVTLRCSPRSGDLSVYWYQQSLDQGLQFLIQYYNGEERAKGNILERFSAQQFPDLHSELNLSSLELGDSALYFCASSVGDRGRQGNTIYFGEGSWLTVV.

This clone was recorded only once. The chain's CDR3 is CASSLAHTTYNEQFF. The CDR3 DNA follows: TGTGCCAGCAGCTTAGCCCACACCACCTACAATGAGCAGTTCTTC. The chain joins TRBV7-3 to TRBJ2-1; D remains ambiguous. There are 15 residues in the CDR3. Looked up from germline, CDR1 is SGHTA and CDR2 is FQGTGA. Trimming stripped 2 bases from V and 2 bases from J, with 10 bases between.

The chain employs TRBV3-1 (or the pseudogene TRBV3-2) and TRBJ1-5; D not certain. The CDR3 extends over 14 amino acids. Per the germline V gene, CDR1 is LGHDT and CDR2 is YNNKEL (reference sequence). Trimming took off 2 bases at V and 9 bases at J, with 14 bases between the two ends. The CDR3 reads CASSQQKGSLPQHF. The CDR3 coding sequence is TGTGCCAGCAGCCAACAGAAGGGCTCATTGCCCCAGCATTTT.

This chain links TRBV19 with TRBJ1-1; no reliable D call. The CDR3 covers 13 residues. The germline V gene encodes CDR1 LNHDA and CDR2 SQIVND (reference sequence). Trimming took 2 bases from V and 6 from J, leaving 10 bases between them. For the CDR3, the DNA is TGTGCCAGTAGTATATTTCTAAACGCTGAAGCTTTCTTT. Protein sequence: CASSIFLNAEAFF. The entire variable domain, with the rest obtained from reference TRBV19 and TRBJ1-1, is as follows: DGGITQSPKYLFRKEGQNVTLSCEQNLNHDAMYWYRQDPGQGLRLIYYSQIVNDFQKGDIAEGYSVSREKKESFPLTVTSAQKNPTAFYLCASSIFLNAEAFFGQGTRLTVV.

The gene calls are TRBV6-5 and TRBJ1-4, with D possibly being TRBD1 (5 bases). The CDR3 length is 13 residues. Germline V gene data show CDR1 as MNHEY and CDR2 as SVGAGI. Trimming shortened V by 10 bases and J by 5 bases, and 14 bases separated the two germline ends. The CDR3 protein is CAIRGTGNEKLFF. The CDR3 DNA reads as TGTGCCATCCGGGGGACTGGCAATGAAAAACTGTTTTTT.

CDR3 in amino acids: CASSLNGGYGYTF. CDR3 nucleotides: TGTGCCAGCAGCTTAAACGGGGGGTATGGCTACACCTTC. The J gene is TRBJ1-2, the V gene TRBV7-2; maybe TRBD1 (5 bases). V was cut by 2 bases and J by 5 bases, with 9 bases left in between. The CDR3 is 13 amino acids. Germline CDR1 SGHTA, CDR2 FQGNSA.

The V call is TRBV27, the J call TRBJ1-1, with a weak D call TRBD1 (5 bases). Trimming took off 4 bases at V and 10 bases at J, with 13 bases between the two ends. Germline CDR1 MNHEY, CDR2 SMNVEV (reference sequence). The CDR3 contains 12 residues. The CDR3 DNA sequence: TGTGCCAGCAGTTATCAGGGTTCAGGAGCTTTCTTT. The encoded protein is CASSYQGSGAFF.

The rearrangement joins TRBV19 to TRBJ1-1; D gene uncertain. The CDR3 extends over 13 amino acids. Trimming took 1 base from V and 6 from J, leaving 9 bases between them. From germline, CDR1 is LNHDA and CDR2 SQIVND (reference sequence). The chain's CDR3 is CASSIGGRPEAFF. CDR3 sequence (DNA): TGTGCCAGTAGTATAGGAGGGAGGCCTGAAGCTTTCTTT.

V usage is TRBV4-1 and J usage is TRBJ1-4, with no clear D. The germline V gene has CDR1 MGHRA and CDR2 YSYEKL. V was trimmed by 0 bases and J by 4 bases, leaving 3 bases between them. The CDR3 runs 13 residues. Here the CDR3 DNA reads TGCGCCAGCAGCCAAGAAGGTAATGAAAAACTGTTTTTT. Translating it yields CASSQEGNEKLFF.

Notes on this clone: This sample includes further DNA sequences coding for the same CDR3. CDR3 bases: TGTGCCAGCAGTAGACAGGGGGGGAACACTGAAGCTTTCTTT. It codes for CASSRQGGNTEAFF. The rearrangement uses TRBV2 and TRBJ1-1; 9 bases fit TRBD1. Trimming took 5 bases from V and 1 from J; bases not matched to a gene: 2. The germline CDR1 and CDR2 sequences are SNHLY and FYNNEI. This CDR3 has 14 residues.

Regarding this clone: Different DNA sequences within this sample yield the same CDR3. V is TRBV5-1 and J is TRBJ1-1, with D hard to call. This CDR3 spans 13 amino acids. The V gene's germline CDR1 is SGHRS and CDR2 YFSETQ. Trimming cost V 0 bases and J 2 bases, with 5 bases left between them. CDR3 nucleotides: TGCGCCAGCAGCTTGGCAGAAAACACTGAAGCTTTCTTT. This encodes CASSLAENTEAFF.

Note on this clone: Germline and junction disagree at one end, which may indicate a read error. This rearrangement joins TRBV5-1 to TRBJ1-6; D remains ambiguous. CDR1 SGHRS and CDR2 YFSETQ come from the germline V gene. This CDR3 has 16 residues. Here the CDR3 DNA reads TGCGCCAGCAGCTTGGTGCCAGTGGATACTAATTCACCTCTCCACTTT. Translated, it gives CASSLVPVDTNSPLHF.

This sequence joins TRBV30 and TRBJ1-3, with D tentatively TRBD1 (6 bases). The CDR3 contains 14 residues. V was cut by 0 bases and J by 2 bases, with 8 bases left in between. Per the germline V gene, CDR1 is GTSNPN and CDR2 is SVGIG (reference sequence). The CDR3 protein is CAWSVQGTGNTIYF. For the CDR3, the DNA is TGTGCCTGGAGTGTCCAGGGGACTGGAAACACCATATATTTT.

The genes are TRBV5-1 and TRBJ1-6, with TRBD1 as a possible D gene (6 bases). The CDR3 is made up of 20 amino acids. Per the germline V gene, CDR1 is SGHRS and CDR2 is YFSETQ. V lost 0 bases and J lost 3, with 22 bases in between. CDR3 sequence reads: CASSLGTRSRGGGYNSPLHF. The CDR3 coding sequence is TGCGCCAGCAGCTTGGGGACCCGGTCAAGAGGGGGAGGCTATAATTCACCCCTCCACTTT.

This clone was counted a single time. CDR3 protein: CASSLAQNRVQYF. The CDR3 DNA is TGCGCCAGCAGCTTGGCCCAAAACAGGGTGCAGTACTTC. This chain links TRBV5-1 with TRBJ2-7, with D maybe TRBD1 (6 bases). The CDR3 extends over 13 amino acids. The V end was cut by 0 bases, the J end by 9 bases, with 13 bases between. The germline V gene has CDR1 SGHRS and CDR2 YFSETQ.

The chain couples TRBV29-1 to TRBJ2-7; possibly TRBD1 or TRBD2 for D (7 bases each). The germline V gene encodes CDR1 SQVTM and CDR2 ANQGSEA. CDR3 length equals 13 residues. V was clipped by 7 bases and J by 6 bases, with 19 bases between them. The CDR3 spells CSAGGDSWGEQYF. The CDR3 DNA sequence: TGCAGCGCAGGGGGGGACAGTTGGGGCGAGCAGTACTTC.